This TCR beta chain originates from a study of blood T cell repertoires in COVID-19. Study context: The analysed material was cDNA or gDNA that came from T cells, B-cell-depleted T cells, or PBMCs.

CDR1 MGHRA and CDR2 YSYEKL come from the germline V gene. After removal of 4 bases from V and 7 bases from J, the junction contained 20 bases not matched to a gene. The CDR3 covers 18 residues. This clone came up a few times. Seattle patient enrollment occurred during active infection, with longitudinal follow-up thereafter. This table comes from immunoSEQ multiplex PCR, and its TCRdb copy is limited to in-frame clones, with some not included. The sample records 60,000 to 85,000 clones, roughly 85% being singletons. Sequencing was carried out using peripheral blood. The chain carries TRBV4-1 and TRBJ1-2, with 8 nucleotides matching TRBD1. This TCR was recovered from a man aged 55 to 70 with COVID-19, enrolled during active disease. CDR3 sequence reads: CASSPLPPRGRSFSGYTF. CDR3 in DNA: TGCGCCAGCAGCCCCCTTCCGCCCAGGGGGCGAAGCTTCTCTGGCTACACCTTC.